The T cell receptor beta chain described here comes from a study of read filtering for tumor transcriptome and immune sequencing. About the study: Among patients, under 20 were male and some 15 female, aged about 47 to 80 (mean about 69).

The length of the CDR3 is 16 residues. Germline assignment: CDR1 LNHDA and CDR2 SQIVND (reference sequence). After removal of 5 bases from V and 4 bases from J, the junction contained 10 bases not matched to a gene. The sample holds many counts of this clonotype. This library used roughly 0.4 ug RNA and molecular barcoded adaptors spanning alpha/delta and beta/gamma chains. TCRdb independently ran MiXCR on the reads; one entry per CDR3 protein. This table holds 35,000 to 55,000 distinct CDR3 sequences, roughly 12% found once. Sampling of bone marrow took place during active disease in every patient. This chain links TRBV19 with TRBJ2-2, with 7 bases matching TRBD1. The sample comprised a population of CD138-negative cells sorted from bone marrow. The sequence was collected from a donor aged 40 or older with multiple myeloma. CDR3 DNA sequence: TGTGCCAGTAGTCCATCGTACAGGGGTCGCACCGGGGAGCTGTTTTTT. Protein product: CASSPSYRGRTGELFF.